This T cell receptor beta chain derives from a study of blood T cell repertoires in COVID-19 (dated by TCRdb to the early 2020s). General notes on the study: Samples from collaborators originated in the United States, Italy and Spain and spanned both the acute and convalescent phases of COVID-19. A freely available public database, intended as a resource for researchers studying the immune response to SARS-CoV-2, is where the repertoires were released. HLA class I and class II types, where available, came from metadata supplied by the sample provider rather than from assay-based typing. Deeply sampled blood TCRbeta repertoires from subjects exposed to, actively infected with, or recovered from COVID-19 were included in the dataset. The samples were drawn from two sources: the first 160 participants of the ongoing ImmuneRACE study, and 1,000 to 1,500 subjects contributed by 6 global collaborators. The prospective study material was composed of cDNA or gDNA derived from T cells, B-cell-depleted T cells, or PBMCs. The sample metadata nearly always contained a de-identified subject ID, COVID-19 status, age in years and sex.

The immunoSEQ Assay, a bias-controlled multiplex PCR, was used to amplify TCRbeta CDR3 regions from genomic DNA. In the authors' own workflow: Within the assay, amplification of reference gene primers was used to estimate how many nucleated cells each sample contained. To quantify the absolute abundance of each unique TCRbeta CDR3 rearrangement, sequence reads were collapsed and filtered. Productive Simpson clonality was computed per sample as the square root of Simpson's diversity index over productive rearrangements. TCRdb's version of the immuneACCESS table is confined to in-frame rearrangements and falls short of the full clone set. An unresolved V gene accounts for under half of the shortfall where checked; the remainder is of unknown origin. The V and J calls and clone size were taken over from that table, and D and trimming were inferred from the DNA. The sample yields around 190,000 clones; 83% were counted once. Approximately 1.4% of the sample is in the top ten clones.

Note on this clone: What antigen it recognizes has not been identified. Base qualities were left out, and no much larger clone turns up one base away. Different DNA sequences within this sample yield the same CDR3.

Collaborating institutions collected whole blood in K2EDTA tubes following their own protocols. Collaborator samples were shipped for TCRbeta analysis as frozen whole blood, isolated PBMCs, or DNA extracted from either sample type. Study-wide conclusions, independent of this receptor: Clinical and demographic metadata were provided uncurated, with the amount varying by source and participant.

The CDR3 sequence holds 12 residues, the cysteine and phenylalanine included. The read is trimmed to its CDR3 DNA, 36 bases read in frame from base 1. V drops 4 bases and J drops 1 base, leaving 7 bases in between. The germline V gene encodes CDR1 SQVTM and CDR2 ANQGSEA. Here the chain combines TRBV29-1 and TRBJ1-1; no D gene can be assigned with confidence. This sequence originates from a human donor in a cohort sampled during active COVID-19. The sequenced sample consisted of peripheral blood. The nucleotide sequence reads as follows: TGCAGCGTTGGACAAGGGAACACTGAAGCTTTCTTT. Translation gives CSVGQGNTEAFF. The CDR3 plus the reference TRBV29-1 and TRBJ1-1 genes for the other parts give the full variable domain: SAVISQKPSRDICQRGTSLTIQCQVDSQVTMMFWYRQQPGQSLTLIATANQGSEATYESGFVIDKFPISRPNLTFSTLTVSNMSPEDSSIYLCSVGQGNTEAFFGQGTRLTVV.